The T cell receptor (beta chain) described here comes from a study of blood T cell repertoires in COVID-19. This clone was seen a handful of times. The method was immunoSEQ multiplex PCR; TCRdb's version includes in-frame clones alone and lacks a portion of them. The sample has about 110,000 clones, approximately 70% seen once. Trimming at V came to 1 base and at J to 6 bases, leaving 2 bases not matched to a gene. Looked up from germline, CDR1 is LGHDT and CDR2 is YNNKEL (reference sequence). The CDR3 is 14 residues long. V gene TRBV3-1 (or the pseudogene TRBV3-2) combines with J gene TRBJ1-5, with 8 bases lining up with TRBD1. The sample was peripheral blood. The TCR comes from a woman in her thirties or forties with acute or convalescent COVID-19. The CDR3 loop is CASSQGTGLQPQHF. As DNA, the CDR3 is TGTGCCAGCAGCCAAGGGACAGGGCTTCAGCCCCAGCATTTT.